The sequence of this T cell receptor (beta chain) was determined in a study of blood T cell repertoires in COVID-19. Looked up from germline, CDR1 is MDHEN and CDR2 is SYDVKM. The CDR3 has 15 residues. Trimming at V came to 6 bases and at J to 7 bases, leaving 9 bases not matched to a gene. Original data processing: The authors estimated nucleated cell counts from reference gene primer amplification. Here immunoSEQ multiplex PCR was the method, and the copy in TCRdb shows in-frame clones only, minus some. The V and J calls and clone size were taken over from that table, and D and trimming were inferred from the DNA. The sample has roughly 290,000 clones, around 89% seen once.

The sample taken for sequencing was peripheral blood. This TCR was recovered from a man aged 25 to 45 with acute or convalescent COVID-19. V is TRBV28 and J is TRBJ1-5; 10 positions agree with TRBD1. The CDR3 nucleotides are TGTGCCAGCAGAGAGGACAGGGGGTCATGGCAGCCCCAGCATTTT. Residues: CASREDRGSWQPQHF.